This TCR beta chain was captured by sequencing in a study of cytomegalovirus exposure and HLA in healthy donors. Regarding the study as a whole: Judged likely to be a sequencing artifact was a cluster of highly shared sequence variants. Among donors in an Asian-associated ancestry cluster, a later analysis reportedly found fewer N-insertions than the approximately 670-donor mean.

On this clone: Its antigen is as yet unknown.

The germline gives CDR1 SNHLY, CDR2 FYNNEI. The trim removed 6 bases at V and 4 bases at J, leaving 5 bases unmatched. The CDR3 has 14 residues. Primers: 60 Vbeta forward and 13 Jbeta reverse. The method was immunoSEQ multiplex PCR; TCRdb's version includes in-frame clones alone and lacks a portion of them. This sample has 110,000 to 150,000 clones, with roughly 80% found just once. Material for sequencing was PBMCs. This clonotype was obtained from a boy between 2 and 10 years old in good health and CMV-seronegative. V is TRBV2 and J is TRBJ1-5, with 8 bases that match TRBD1. The CDR3 DNA reads TGTGCCAGCAGGGGAGACAGGGGAAATCAGCCCCAGCATTTT. Protein sequence: CASRGDRGNQPQHF.